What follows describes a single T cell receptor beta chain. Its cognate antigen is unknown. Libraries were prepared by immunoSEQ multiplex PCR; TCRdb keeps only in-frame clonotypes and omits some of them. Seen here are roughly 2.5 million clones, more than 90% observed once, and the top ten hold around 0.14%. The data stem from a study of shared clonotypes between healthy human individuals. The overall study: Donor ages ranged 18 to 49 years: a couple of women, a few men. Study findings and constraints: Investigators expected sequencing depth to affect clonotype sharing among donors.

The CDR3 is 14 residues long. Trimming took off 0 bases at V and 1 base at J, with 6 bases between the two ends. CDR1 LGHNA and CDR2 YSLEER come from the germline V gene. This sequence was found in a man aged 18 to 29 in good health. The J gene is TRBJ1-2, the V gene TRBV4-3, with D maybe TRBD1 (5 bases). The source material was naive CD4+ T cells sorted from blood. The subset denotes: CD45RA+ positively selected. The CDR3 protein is CASSQDRVNYGYTF. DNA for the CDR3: TGCGCCAGCAGCCAAGACAGGGTTAACTATGGCTACACCTTC.